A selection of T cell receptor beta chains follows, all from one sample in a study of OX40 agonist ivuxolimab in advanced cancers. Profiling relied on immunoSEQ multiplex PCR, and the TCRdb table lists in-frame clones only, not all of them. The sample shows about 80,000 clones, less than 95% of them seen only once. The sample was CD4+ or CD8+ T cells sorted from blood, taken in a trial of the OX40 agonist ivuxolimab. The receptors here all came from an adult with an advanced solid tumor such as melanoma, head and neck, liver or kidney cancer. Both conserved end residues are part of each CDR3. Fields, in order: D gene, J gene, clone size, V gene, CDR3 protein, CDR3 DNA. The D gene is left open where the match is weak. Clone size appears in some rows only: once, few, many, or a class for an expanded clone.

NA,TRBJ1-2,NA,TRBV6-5,CASSSGTLGDRYGYTF,TGTGCCAGCAGTTCCGGTACTCTCGGGGATAGGTATGGCTACACCTTC
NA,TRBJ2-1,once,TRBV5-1,CASSRNRDEGNEQFF,TGCGCCAGCAGCAGGAACCGGGACGAAGGCAATGAGCAGTTCTTC
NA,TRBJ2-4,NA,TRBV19,CASSPPPTGAKNIQYF,TGTGCCAGTAGTCCGCCCCCAACAGGGGCCAAAAACATTCAGTACTTC
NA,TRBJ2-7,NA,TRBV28,CASSPPGTAYYEQYF,TGTGCCAGCAGCCCCCCCGGGACGGCATACTACGAGCAGTACTTC
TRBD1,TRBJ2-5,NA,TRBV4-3,CASSHGQGQETQYF,TGCGCCAGCAGCCACGGACAGGGACAAGAGACCCAGTACTTC
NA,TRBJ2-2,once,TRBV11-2,CASSLRDGQGGTGELFF,TGTGCCAGCAGCCTCAGAGATGGGCAGGGTGGCACCGGGGAGCTGTTTTTT
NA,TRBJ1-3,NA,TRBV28,CASSLFWGAGNTIYF,TGTGCCAGCAGTTTGTTTTGGGGAGCGGGAAACACCATATATTTT
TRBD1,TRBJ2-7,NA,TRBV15,CATSRDQTGEFYEQYF,TGTGCCACCAGCAGAGATCAGACAGGGGAGTTCTACGAGCAGTACTTC
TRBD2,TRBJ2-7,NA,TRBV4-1,CASSQVDMGLVTGEQYF,TGCGCCAGCAGCCAAGTGGATATGGGACTAGTCACGGGGGAGCAGTACTTC
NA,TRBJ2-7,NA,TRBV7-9,CASSLTVSYGQYF,TGTGCCAGCAGCTTAACGGTATCCTACGGGCAGTACTTC
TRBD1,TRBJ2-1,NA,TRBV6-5,CASSGQGFEQFF,TGTGCCAGCAGTGGACAGGGTTTTGAGCAGTTCTTC
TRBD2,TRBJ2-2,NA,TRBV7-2,CASRRPGLASTGELFF,TGTGCCAGCAGAAGACCGGGACTAGCGTCCACCGGGGAGCTGTTTTTT
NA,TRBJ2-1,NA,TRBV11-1,CASSLVRGFLSYNEQFF,TGTGCCAGCAGCTTAGTCAGAGGCTTCCTCTCCTACAATGAGCAGTTCTTC
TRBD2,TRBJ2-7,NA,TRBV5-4,CASRQGTSGAAAYEQYF,TGTGCCAGCAGACAAGGCACTAGCGGAGCAGCCGCCTACGAGCAGTACTTC
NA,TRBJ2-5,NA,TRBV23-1,CASSQVRTTEETQYF,TGCGCCAGCAGTCAAGTCCGGACTACCGAAGAGACCCAGTACTTC
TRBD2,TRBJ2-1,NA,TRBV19,CASAQYSGGRNEQFF,TGTGCCAGCGCCCAATATAGCGGGGGGCGGAATGAGCAGTTCTTC
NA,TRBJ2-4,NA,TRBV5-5,CASSDRDLFYF,TGTGCCAGCAGCGACCGGGACCTCTTTTACTTC
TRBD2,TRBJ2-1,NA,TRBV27,CASSLRTSADNEQFF,TGTGCCAGCAGCCTAAGGACTAGCGCAGACAATGAGCAGTTCTTC
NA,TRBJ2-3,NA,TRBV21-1,CGRRGLSTDTQYF,TGTGGCCGACGGGGACTTAGCACAGATACGCAGTATTTT
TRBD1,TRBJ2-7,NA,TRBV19,CASSSAQGASYEQYF,TGTGCCAGTAGTTCGGCACAGGGGGCGTCCTACGAGCAGTACTTC
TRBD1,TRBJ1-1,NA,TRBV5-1,CASSWGQGMNTEAFF,TGCGCCAGCAGCTGGGGACAGGGGATGAACACTGAAGCTTTCTTT
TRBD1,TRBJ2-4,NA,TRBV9,CASSAGSTGGEVIQYF,TGTGCCAGCAGCGCCGGGTCGACAGGGGGCGAAGTCATTCAGTACTTC
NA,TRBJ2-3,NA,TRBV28,CASKDSYTDTQYF,TGTGCCAGCAAGGACAGCTATACAGATACGCAGTATTTT
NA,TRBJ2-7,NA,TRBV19,CASSIDNSLYEQYF,TGTGCCAGTAGTATAGACAACAGCCTCTACGAGCAGTACTTC
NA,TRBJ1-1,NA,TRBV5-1,CASSLDWSTEAFF,TGCGCCAGCAGCTTGGACTGGAGTACTGAAGCTTTCTTT
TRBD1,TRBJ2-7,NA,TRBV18,CASSPPSGQGIGEQYF,TGTGCCAGCTCACCACCGTCTGGACAGGGGATCGGCGAGCAGTACTTC
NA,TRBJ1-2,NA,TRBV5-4,CASSLEQRPNYGYTF,TGTGCCAGCAGCTTGGAACAGAGACCGAACTATGGCTACACCTTC
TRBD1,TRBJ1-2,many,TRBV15,CATSRTNRGFYGYTF,TGTGCCACCAGCCGGACTAACAGGGGATTCTATGGCTACACCTTC
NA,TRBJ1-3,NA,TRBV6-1,CASSPTGNTIYF,TGTGCCAGCAGCCCCACAGGGAACACCATATATTTT
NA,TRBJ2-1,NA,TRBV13,CASSLNHPGGQVYNEQFF,TGTGCCAGCAGCTTAAATCATCCAGGCGGACAAGTATACAATGAGCAGTTCTTC
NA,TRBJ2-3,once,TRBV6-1,CASRAGHSTDTQYF,TGTGCCAGCCGAGCGGGACATAGCACAGATACGCAGTATTTT
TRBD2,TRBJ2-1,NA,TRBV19,CASSPPSPSGRDEQFF,TGTGCCAGTAGTCCCCCCAGTCCTAGCGGGAGAGATGAGCAGTTCTTC
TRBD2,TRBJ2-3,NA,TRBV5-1,CASSTRGDSTDTQYF,TGCGCCAGCAGTACGCGGGGGGATAGCACAGATACGCAGTATTTT
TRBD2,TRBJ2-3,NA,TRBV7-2,CASSPTHPTSGSTDTQYF,TGTGCCAGCAGCCCCACCCACCCCACTAGCGGGAGTACAGATACGCAGTATTTT
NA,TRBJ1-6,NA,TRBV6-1,CASSDRPDSYNSPLHF,TGTGCCAGCAGTGACAGGCCCGACTCCTATAATTCACCCCTCCACTTT
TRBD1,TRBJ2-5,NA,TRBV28,CASSRGGIETQYF,TGTGCCAGCAGCAGAGGGGGCATCGAGACCCAGTACTTC
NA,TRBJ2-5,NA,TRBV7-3,CASSLGTGQGTQYF,TGTGCCAGCAGCTTAGGAACAGGTCAGGGGACCCAGTACTTC
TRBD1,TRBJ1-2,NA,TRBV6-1,CASSESAGTGSFGYTF,TGTGCCAGCAGCGAATCCGCCGGGACAGGGTCTTTTGGCTACACCTTC
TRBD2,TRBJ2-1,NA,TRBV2,CAGGAAGVGEQFF,TGTGCCGGCGGGGCAGCGGGAGTGGGTGAGCAGTTCTTC
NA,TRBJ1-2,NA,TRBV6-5,CASSYSVGGYGYTF,TGTGCCAGCAGTTACTCGGTCGGGGGGTATGGCTACACCTTC
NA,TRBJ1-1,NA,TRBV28,CASGMNTEAFF,TGTGCCAGCGGGATGAACACTGAAGCTTTCTTT